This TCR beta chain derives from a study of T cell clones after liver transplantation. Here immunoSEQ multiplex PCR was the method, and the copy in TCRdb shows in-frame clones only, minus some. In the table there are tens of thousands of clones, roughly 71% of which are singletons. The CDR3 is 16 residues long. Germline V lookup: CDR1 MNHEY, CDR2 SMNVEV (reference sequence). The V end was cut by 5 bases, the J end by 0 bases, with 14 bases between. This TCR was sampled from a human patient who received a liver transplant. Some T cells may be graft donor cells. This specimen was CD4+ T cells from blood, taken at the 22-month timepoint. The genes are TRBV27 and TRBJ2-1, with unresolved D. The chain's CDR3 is CASSPLVGTSYNEQFF. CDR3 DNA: TGTGCCAGCAGTCCCCTTGTGGGTACCTCCTACAATGAGCAGTTCTTC.